The 9 T cell receptor beta chains below come from one sample, sequenced in a study of blood T cell repertoires in COVID-19. Only in-frame clones appear in the TCRdb table, and some are missing; sequencing was by immunoSEQ multiplex PCR. This sample has roughly 250,000 clones; about 91% occur once, and the top ten carry approximately 2.6%. The sample was peripheral blood. Source of these receptors: a person aged 18-29 years with COVID-19, enrolled during active disease.

This clone was counted between two and nine times. V usage is TRBV5-5 and J usage is TRBJ1-3, with a possible D match to TRBD1 (5 bases). The germline V and J ends were trimmed by 4 bases and 3 bases, with 11 bases remaining between them. Germline V CDR1 and CDR2: SGHKS, YYEKEE (reference sequence). CDR3 size: 14 residues. The DNA of the CDR3 is TGTGCCAGCAGCGACCTTAGGGGTGGAAACACCATATATTTT. This translates into CASSDLRGGNTIYF.

This rearrangement joins TRBV7-8 to TRBJ2-3; TRBD1 is a possible D gene (6 bases). The CDR3 has 17 residues. CDR1 and CDR2 (germline): SGHVS, FQNEAQ. Trimming cost V 4 bases and J 2 bases, with 19 bases left between them. CDR3 in DNA: TGTGCCAGCAGCTACGACAGCCTCAGGGGTGACACAGATACGCAGTATTTT. It translates to CASSYDSLRGDTDTQYF.

The J gene is TRBJ1-4, the V gene TRBV19, with 7 nucleotides matching TRBD1. Germline CDR1 LNHDA, CDR2 SQIVND (reference sequence). The CDR3 spans 15 residues. V lost 5 bases to trimming and J lost 3 bases; unmatched junction nucleotides: 6. The DNA of the CDR3 is TGTGCCAGTAGTCTCTGGACAGGAGCTAATGAAAAACTGTTTTTT. Translating it yields CASSLWTGANEKLFF.

This chain links TRBV5-1 with TRBJ1-1, with D hard to call. V lost 0 bases, J lost 5 bases, and 8 bases lay in between. Per germline, CDR1 SGHRS and CDR2 YFSETQ. The CDR3 is 13 residues long. CDR3 protein: CASSLGSVTEAFF. CDR3 in DNA: TGCGCCAGCAGCTTGGGATCGGTGACTGAAGCTTTCTTT.

V is TRBV7-8 and J is TRBJ1-5, with D hard to call. The CDR3 spans 15 residues. Germline CDR1 and CDR2: SGHVS and FQNEAQ. Trimming shortened V by 4 bases and J by 6 bases, and 16 bases separated the two germline ends. CDR3 in amino acids: CASSSGRGWGQPQHF. CDR3 coding DNA: TGTGCCAGCAGCTCCGGCCGGGGATGGGGTCAGCCCCAGCATTTT.

The rearrangement links TRBV27 to TRBJ2-7; TRBD2 matches 7 bases. J was trimmed by 7 bases and V by 6 bases; bases with no gene match: 12. Germline CDR1 MNHEY, CDR2 SMNVEV (reference sequence). The CDR3 extends over 14 amino acids. The CDR3 is CASSPLGLVTEQYF. Here the CDR3 DNA reads TGTGCCAGCAGCCCCCTCGGACTAGTCACTGAGCAGTACTTC.

The chain links TRBV29-1 to TRBJ2-3; the D gene is possibly TRBD2 (6 bases). The germline CDR1 and CDR2 sequences are SQVTM and ANQGSEA. V was cut by 4 bases and J by 3 bases, with 23 bases left in between. This CDR3 spans 17 amino acids. CDR3 nucleotides: TGCAGCGTTGGTTCCCCCCCGGGAGACGGTAATACAGATACGCAGTATTTT. This sequence encodes CSVGSPPGDGNTDTQYF.

The chain has TRBV24-1 and TRBJ1-4, with D unresolved. CDR3 length: 13 amino acids. CDR1 and CDR2 (germline): KGHDR, SFDVKD. Trimming left V 3 bases short and J 4 bases short, with 5 bases between. CDR3 in DNA: TGTGCCACCAGTGATCTCGGTAATGAAAAACTGTTTTTT. It encodes CATSDLGNEKLFF.

A few counts support this clone. The chain couples TRBV4-2 to TRBJ1-3; tentative D call: TRBD1 (5 bases). The CDR3 extends over 15 amino acids. Germline V gene sequence: CDR1 LGHNA, CDR2 YNFKEQ. The V end lost 2 bases, the J end lost 0 bases, and 8 bases lay between the germline ends. CDR3 protein: CASSQQQVSGNTIYF. The CDR3 coding sequence is TGTGCCAGCAGCCAACAACAGGTCTCTGGAAACACCATATATTTT.